This T cell receptor (beta chain) was sequenced in a study of blood T cell repertoires in COVID-19. Overall study context: The United States, Italy and Spain were the sources of the acute and convalescent COVID-19 samples.

Clinical histories supplied by participants themselves formed the basis of cohort assignment. Before being deemed recovered, Cohort 3 donors had two negative PCRs, clearance, or symptom resolution. This CDR3 contains 16 residues. Trimming cost V 0 bases and J 1 base, with 9 bases left between them. CDR1 and CDR2 from the germline V gene are LGHDT and YNNKEL (reference sequence). In the authors' workflow: Nucleated cell counts were estimated from reference gene primer amplification. Sequencing used immunoSEQ multiplex PCR; TCRdb keeps in-frame clones, though not all of them. That table is the source of V, J and clone size, and D and trimming were worked out from the DNA. The data show around 500,000 clones, approximately 90% seen once.

The sequencing input was PBMCs or T cells enriched from blood (not recorded which). The sequence was collected from a woman aged 55-70 years who had recovered from COVID-19. V usage is TRBV3-1 (or the pseudogene TRBV3-2) and J usage is TRBJ2-2, with D perhaps matching TRBD1 (6 bases). DNA for the CDR3: TGTGCCAGCAGCCAAGAGAGGGGGAAGAACACCGGGGAGCTGTTTTTT. Translated: CASSQERGKNTGELFF.